Below, 11 T cell receptor beta chains from the same sample are listed, as sequenced in a study of cytomegalovirus exposure and HLA in healthy donors. Clones were sequenced by immunoSEQ multiplex PCR, and TCRdb holds only the in-frame ones, with some missing. The sample comprises roughly 60,000 clones, roughly 94% of which are singletons, and 2% to 2.5% rests with the top ten. The specimen was PBMCs. These receptors were collected from a man younger than 30 in good health and CMV-seronegative.

The chain is built from TRBV11-3 and TRBJ1-3, with TRBD1 identical over 7 bases. The germline V gene has CDR1 SGHNT and CDR2 YENEEA. V shed 5 bases, J shed 0 bases, and the junction held 7 bases outside the gene matches. The CDR3 runs to 16 residues. CDR3: CASSPPTGSSGNTIYF. The CDR3 bases are TGTGCCAGCAGCCCCCCGACAGGGAGCTCTGGAAACACCATATATTTT.

This clone was seen more than once but under ten times. The chain joins TRBV7-2 to TRBJ1-5; 8 bases match TRBD1. Per germline, CDR1 SGHTA and CDR2 FQGNSA. Germline trimming cut 6 bases from V and 5 bases from J; bases unmatched to any gene: 3. This CDR3 is 13 amino acids long. The CDR3 nucleotides read TGTGCCAGCAGTTCGGACAGGGATCAGCCCCAGCATTTT. Translating gives CASSSDRDQPQHF.

V usage is TRBV28 and J usage is TRBJ2-1; TRBD1 might be the D (6 bases). CDR1 and CDR2 from the germline V gene are MDHEN and SYDVKM. This CDR3 comprises 13 residues. With 8 bases removed from V and 6 bases from J, the gap between germline ends came to 14 bases. CDR3 sequence: CASRDKTVNEQFF. DNA of the CDR3: TGTGCCAGCCGGGACAAAACCGTCAATGAGCAGTTCTTC.

CDR3 sequence: CASSERQGYEQYF. The CDR3 nucleotides are TGTGCCAGCAGCGAACGACAGGGGTACGAGCAGTACTTC. V and J are TRBV7-9 and TRBJ2-7, with 8 bases identical to TRBD1. Germline-derived CDR1 and CDR2 are SEHNR and FQNEAQ (reference sequence). J was trimmed by 4 bases and V by 5 bases; bases with no gene match: 4. The CDR3 runs 13 residues.

The chain has TRBV14 and TRBJ1-2; D remains ambiguous. This CDR3 spans 15 amino acids. In germline, CDR1 is SGHDN, CDR2 FVKESK. V gave up 1 base and J gave up 2 bases, with 11 bases separating them. For the CDR3, the DNA is TGTGCCAGCAGCCAAGGGTTTGGCAGAAACTATGGCTACACCTTC. Translated, it gives CASSQGFGRNYGYTF.

This rearrangement joins TRBV15 to TRBJ2-3, with 7 bases identical to TRBD1. This CDR3 is built from 16 residues. J lost 1 base, V lost 3 bases, and 7 bases had no gene match. CDR1 and CDR2 from the germline V gene are LNHNV and YYDKDF (reference sequence). CDR3 sequence (DNA): TGTGCCACCAGCAGGGGCCCCGGGACAGGCACAGATACGCAGTATTTT. Its protein product is CATSRGPGTGTDTQYF.

The CDR3 spells CASTRVLGGANVLTF. The CDR3 bases are TGTGCCAGCACTCGGGTGTTGGGTGGGGCCAACGTCCTGACTTTC. The V call is TRBV27, the J call TRBJ2-6; no reliable D call. The V gene's germline CDR1 is MNHEY and CDR2 SMNVEV (reference sequence). This CDR3 has 15 amino acids. V shed 7 bases and J shed 3 bases, with 13 bases lying between them. Using reference TRBV27 and TRBJ2-6 for the parts outside the CDR3, the full variable domain is EAQVTQNPRYLITVTGKKLTVTCSQNMNHEYMSWYRQDPGLGLRQIYYSMNVEVTDKGDVPEGYKVSRKEKRNFPLILESPSPNQTSLYFCASTRVLGGANVLTFGAGSRLTVL.

J is TRBJ2-3 and V is TRBV7-9; maybe TRBD2 (6 bases). Per germline, CDR1 SEHNR and CDR2 FQNEAQ (reference sequence). The CDR3 totals 15 residues. V was clipped by 4 bases and J by 6 bases, with 17 bases between them. In nucleotides, the CDR3 is TGTGCCAGCAGCTCCGTCGGGGGAAGAGCGGATACGCAGTATTTT. Its translation is CASSSVGGRADTQYF.

The chain carries TRBV5-1 and TRBJ1-2; possibly TRBD1 for D (5 bases). Per germline, CDR1 SGHRS and CDR2 YFSETQ. The CDR3 length is 17 residues. V was clipped by 3 bases and J by 0 bases, with 18 bases between them. CDR3 nucleotide sequence: TGCGCCAGCAGCTCAACGGGGGACCTTATTCCTAACTATGGCTACACCTTC. Translated, it gives CASSSTGDLIPNYGYTF.

CDR3 sequence: CASSQEGANTEAFF. The CDR3 DNA reads as TGCGCCAGCAGCCAAGAGGGGGCGAACACTGAAGCTTTCTTT. This chain uses TRBV4-3 with TRBJ1-1, with D possibly matching TRBD1 (6 bases). Germline V gene data show CDR1 as LGHNA and CDR2 as YSLEER. V was pared by 0 bases and J by 1 base, with 6 bases between. The CDR3 extends over 14 amino acids.

The chain joins TRBV6-5 to TRBJ1-6, with D unresolved. Between the trimmed V and J ends, which lost 8 bases and 9 bases, there was a span of 14 bases. The V gene's germline CDR1 is MNHEY and CDR2 SVGAGI. This CDR3 contains 13 residues. The CDR3 nucleotides read TGTGCCAGCCAGTTTAGCCCGGGTTCACCCCTCCACTTT. Its translation is CASQFSPGSPLHF.